What follows are 19 T cell receptor beta chains derived from one specimen sequenced in a study of breast tumors, draining lymph nodes, adjacent tissues. Via MiXCR, TCRdb re-called the multiplex PCR reads, giving one row per CDR3 protein. The sample lists 290,000 or so distinct CDR3 sequences, 30% occurring once. Axillary draining lymph nodes of breast cancer patients supplied the node samples. Sequencing was done on a sample of axillary lymph node tissue. The receptors originated from a female donor with breast cancer. Some clones in this sample may be carry-over from other donors' samples.

The V call is TRBV5-1, the J call TRBJ1-4, with D perhaps TRBD1 (6 bases). This CDR3 is built from 14 residues. CDR1 and CDR2 (germline): SGHRS, YFSETQ. V was clipped by 3 bases and J by 5 bases, with 11 bases between them. CDR3 in amino acids: CASSYRAANEKLFF. In DNA form, the CDR3 reads TGCGCCAGCAGCTACAGGGCAGCCAATGAAAAACTGTTTTTT.

This clonotype was counted a few times. This chain uses TRBV4-1 with TRBJ1-3; no clear D. The CDR3 runs 17 residues. Germline CDR1 MGHRA, CDR2 YSYEKL. The V and J ends lost 1 base and 0 bases respectively, with 13 bases between them. CDR3 amino acids: CASSQAHEAHSGNTIYF. The CDR3, as DNA: TGCGCCAGCAGCCAAGCTCATGAGGCTCACTCTGGAAACACCATATATTTT.

Of note for this clonotype: Relative to the germline gene, one junction end is altered; a read error may explain this. The CDR3 region is CASSLTGPANTEELFF. CDR3 nucleotide sequence: TGTGCCAGCAGTTTGACTGGGCCAGCGAACACCGAGGAGCTGTTTTTT. V usage is TRBV7-2 and J usage is TRBJ2-2; D is ambiguous. CDR1 SGHTA and CDR2 FQGNSA come from the germline V gene. This CDR3 region has 16 residues.

This clonotype occurred many times. This chain connects TRBV3-1 to TRBJ2-7; D is ambiguous. This CDR3 is built from 12 residues. The V and J ends lost 0 bases and 4 bases respectively, with 4 bases between them. CDR1 is LGHDT, CDR2 YNNKEL, per germline (reference sequence). Written as DNA, the CDR3 is TGTGCCAGCAGCCAAGAATCTTACGAGCAGTACTTC. This sequence encodes CASSQESYEQYF.

A note on this clonotype: One end of the junction is discordant with germline, which a read error may explain. This chain joins TRBV6-1 and TRBJ2-1, with D unclear. Germline CDR1 and CDR2: MNHNS and SASEGT. CDR3 length equals 15 residues. CDR3 DNA sequence: TGTGCCAGCAGAAGAGAGTGGAGTCCCTACAATGAGCGGTTCTTC. Translating it yields CASRREWSPYNERFF.

This chain connects TRBV6-5 to TRBJ1-1, with no clear D. CDR1 and CDR2 (germline): MNHEY, SVGAGI. CDR3 length equals 14 residues. V was trimmed by 5 bases and J by 6 bases, leaving 16 bases between them. CDR3 coding DNA: TGTGCCAGCAGTCCCGACACCAGGCAAGCTGAAGCTTTCTTT. Residues: CASSPDTRQAEAFF.

This clonotype has ten or more counts. The chain recombines TRBV2 with TRBJ2-3; no clear D. CDR3 size: 15 residues. Germline V CDR1 and CDR2: SNHLY, FYNNEI. The V and J ends lost 0 bases and 1 base respectively, with 8 bases between them. CDR3 nucleotides: TGTGCCAGCAGTGAAGCGGGAAGCCGCACAGATACGCAGTATTTT. This gives the protein CASSEAGSRTDTQYF.

Remarks on this clonotype: A clone one base away is much larger, so this may be a read error. The rearrangement links TRBV20-1 to TRBJ2-1, with TRBD2 matching 7 bases. CDR3 size: 14 residues. CDR1 is DFQATT and CDR2 is SNEGSKA in the germline V gene (reference sequence). With 3 bases clipped from V and 9 bases from J, the junction kept 11 bases outside the gene matches. The DNA of the CDR3 is TGCAGTGCTAGTGTACTAGCGCTTTTTGGTGAGCAGTTCTTC. This codes for CSASVLALFGEQFF.

This clonotype appeared many times. The DNA for the CDR3 is TGCGCCAGCAGTGATGGGACAGTGCCCCAAGAGACCCAGTACTTC. Encoded protein: CASSDGTVPQETQYF. The J gene is TRBJ2-5, the V gene TRBV10-1, with TRBD1 identical over 7 bases. This CDR3 comprises 15 residues. Germline V gene data show CDR1 as WNHNN and CDR2 as SYGVQD (reference sequence). V dropped 3 bases and J dropped 1; count of bases not matched to a gene: 5.

This clonotype was picked up many times. The chain is built from TRBV6-6 and TRBJ1-3; D unclear. Trimming removed 6 bases from V and 4 bases from J, with 13 bases in between. CDR1 is MNHNY, CDR2 SVGAGI, per germline (reference sequence). The CDR3 is made up of 14 amino acids. The CDR3 DNA reads TGTGCCAGCAGAGGGAACGGGGTGGGAAACACCATATATTTT. Residues: CASRGNGVGNTIYF.

The V call is TRBV20-1, the J call TRBJ2-5, with TRBD2 matching over 14 bases. The germline V gene has CDR1 DFQATT and CDR2 SNEGSKA (reference sequence). Trimming removed 6 bases from V and 4 bases from J; junction bases left unmatched: 4. The CDR3 contains 14 residues. The CDR3 nucleotides read TGCAGTGCCCTCGGGACTAGCGGGAGAGAGACCCAGTACTTC. Translated, it gives CSALGTSGRETQYF.

In its sample, this clonotype was seen many times. The rearrangement joins TRBV20-1 to TRBJ2-3; 7 bases line up with TRBD2. The V segment lost 2 bases and the J segment 3 bases; nucleotides outside the gene matches: 5. The CDR3 spans 14 residues. The V gene's germline CDR1 is DFQATT and CDR2 SNEGSKA (reference sequence). The CDR3 here is CSARRAGGTDTQYF. The DNA for the CDR3 is TGCAGTGCTAGACGGGCCGGGGGGACAGATACGCAGTATTTT.

The chain has TRBV7-9 and TRBJ2-5; a weak D match, TRBD1 (6 bases). The CDR3 is 15 residues long. Deletions cut 4 bases from V and 7 bases from J, with 19 bases between. Per the germline V gene, CDR1 is SEHNR and CDR2 is FQNEAQ (reference sequence). The CDR3 nucleotides read TGTGCCAGCAGCTCAGTCGCGGACAGAAAAGGGACCCAGTACTTC. Amino acid sequence: CASSSVADRKGTQYF.

As for this clonotype: A much bigger clone sits one base away, suggesting this may be a read error. The chain has TRBV11-2 and TRBJ2-7; D is possibly TRBD2 (6 bases). Trimming removed 5 bases at V and 2 bases at J, with 19 bases between. Germline assignment: CDR1 SGHAT and CDR2 FQNNGV. The CDR3 is made up of 16 amino acids. CDR3 in DNA: TGTGCCAGCAGCACCCTGTCGGCGGGAACGACCTACGAGCAGTACTTC. Its translation is CASSTLSAGTTYEQYF.

Turning to this clonotype: At one end, the junction sequence differs from germline, possibly due to a read error. This chain joins TRBV5-8 and TRBJ2-2, with a weak D call TRBD2 (7 bases). CDR1 SGHTS and CDR2 YDEGEE come from the germline V gene. The CDR3 covers 14 residues. The CDR3 spells CASGTRGGTGELVF. DNA of the CDR3: TGTGCCAGCGGGACAAGGGGGGGCACCGGGGAGCTGGTTTTT.

The chain has TRBV15 and TRBJ1-1; D is possibly TRBD1 (5 bases). This CDR3 contains 14 residues. CDR1 LNHNV and CDR2 YYDKDF come from the germline V gene (reference sequence). Deletions cut 7 bases from V and 6 bases from J, with 18 bases between. CDR3 nucleotides: TGTGCCACCACCGGACAATCCTCGGGCGCTGAAGCTTTCTTT. The encoded protein is CATTGQSSGAEAFF.

The rearrangement joins TRBV30 to TRBJ1-1, with unresolved D. V was clipped by 5 bases and J by 11 bases, with 15 bases between them. The CDR3 is 11 amino acids. Looked up from germline, CDR1 is GTSNPN and CDR2 is SVGIG (reference sequence). The DNA for the CDR3 is TGTGCCTGGTCTCAAGGGTTTCAGGCTTTCTTT. This translates into CAWSQGFQAFF.

This clonotype was seen ten or more times. The rearrangement uses TRBV12-3 or TRBV12-4 and TRBJ2-5; D tentatively fits TRBD1 or TRBD2 (5 bases each). V dropped 6 bases and J dropped 5 bases, with 19 bases sitting between them. The CDR3 runs to 15 residues. The CDR3 is CASSSDTPGWETQYF. As DNA, the CDR3 is TGTGCCAGCAGCTCGGACACCCCGGGGTGGGAGACCCAGTACTTC.

This clonotype was seen only once. Given the absence of the conserved phenylalanine or tryptophan at the CDR3 end, a read error is likely. The DNA is omitted, as the CDR3 cannot be located on it reliably, and the CDR3 follows TCRdb's listing. The genes are TRBV14 and TRBJ2-5; TRBD2, the D gene given by the table, was not confirmed from the DNA. CDR1 and CDR2 from the germline V gene are SGHDN and FVKESK. Termini included, the CDR3 measures 14 amino acids. The CDR3 loop reads CASSHLAVQETQSL.